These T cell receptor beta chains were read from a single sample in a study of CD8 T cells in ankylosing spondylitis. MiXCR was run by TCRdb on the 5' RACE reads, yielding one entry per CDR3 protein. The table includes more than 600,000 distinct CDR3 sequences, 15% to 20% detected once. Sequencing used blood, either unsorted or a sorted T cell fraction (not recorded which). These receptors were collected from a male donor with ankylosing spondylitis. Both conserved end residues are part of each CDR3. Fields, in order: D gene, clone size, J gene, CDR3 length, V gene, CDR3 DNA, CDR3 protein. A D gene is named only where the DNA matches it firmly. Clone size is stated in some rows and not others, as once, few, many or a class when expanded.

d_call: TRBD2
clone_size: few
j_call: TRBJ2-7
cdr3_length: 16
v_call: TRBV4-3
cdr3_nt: TGCGCCAGCAGCTCCAATAGCGGGAGCTTCGGCAACGAGCAGTACTTC
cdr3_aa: CASSSNSGSFGNEQYF

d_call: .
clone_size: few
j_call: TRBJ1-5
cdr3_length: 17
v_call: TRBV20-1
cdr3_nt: TGCAGTGCTAGAGACAGGGGCCCGTTATATAGCAATCAGCCCCAGCATTTT
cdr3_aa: CSARDRGPLYSNQPQHF

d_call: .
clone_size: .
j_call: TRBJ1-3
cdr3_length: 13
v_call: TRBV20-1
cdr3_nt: TGCAGTGCCGGGGGAAACTCTGGAAACACCATATATTTT
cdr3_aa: CSAGGNSGNTIYF

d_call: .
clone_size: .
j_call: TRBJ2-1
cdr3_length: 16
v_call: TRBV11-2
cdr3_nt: TGTGCCAGCAGCCCGCCCGGGACCAGTTCCTACAATGAGCAGTTCTTC
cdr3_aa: CASSPPGTSSYNEQFF

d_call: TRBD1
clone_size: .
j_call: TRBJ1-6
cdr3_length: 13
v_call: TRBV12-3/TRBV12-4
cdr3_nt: TGTGCCAGCAGTTTGAGGACAGGGGTACCCCTCCACTTT
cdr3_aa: CASSLRTGVPLHF

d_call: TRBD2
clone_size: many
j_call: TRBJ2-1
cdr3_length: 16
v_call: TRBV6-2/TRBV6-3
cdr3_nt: TGTGCCACCAACCCCCCCTACGGGAGGATGCTAAATGAGCAGTTCTTC
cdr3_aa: CATNPPYGRMLNEQFF

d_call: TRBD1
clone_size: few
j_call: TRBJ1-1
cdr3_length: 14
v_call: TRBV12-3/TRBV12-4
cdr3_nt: TGTGCCAGCAGTAGGGACAGGTGGAACACTGAAGCTTTCTTT
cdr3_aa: CASSRDRWNTEAFF

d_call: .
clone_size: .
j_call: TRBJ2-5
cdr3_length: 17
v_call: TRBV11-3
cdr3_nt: TGTGCCAGCAGCTTAGATATTGCGTCCCTTCAGGGAGAGACCCAGTACTTC
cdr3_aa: CASSLDIASLQGETQYF

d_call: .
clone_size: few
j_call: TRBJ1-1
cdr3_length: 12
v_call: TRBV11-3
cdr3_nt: TGTGCCAGCAGCCTAACAATTACTGAAGCTTTCTTT
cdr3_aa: CASSLTITEAFF

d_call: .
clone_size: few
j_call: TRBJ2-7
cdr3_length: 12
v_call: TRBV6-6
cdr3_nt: TGTGCCAGCGGGTTCATAGCCTACGAGCAGTACTTC
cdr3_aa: CASGFIAYEQYF

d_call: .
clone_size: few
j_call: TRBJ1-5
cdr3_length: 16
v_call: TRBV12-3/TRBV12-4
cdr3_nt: TGTGCCAGCAGGGGGGGCACTAGGGCCTTTAATCAGCCCCAGCATTTT
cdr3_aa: CASRGGTRAFNQPQHF

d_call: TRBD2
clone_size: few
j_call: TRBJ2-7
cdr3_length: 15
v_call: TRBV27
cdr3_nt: TGTGCCAGCGGGAACCCGGGACTAGCCTATTACGAGCAGTACTTC
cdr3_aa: CASGNPGLAYYEQYF

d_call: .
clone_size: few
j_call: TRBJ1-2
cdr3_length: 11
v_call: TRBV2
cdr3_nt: TGTGCCAGCAGTGAAATGGGTGGCTACACCTTC
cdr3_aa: CASSEMGGYTF

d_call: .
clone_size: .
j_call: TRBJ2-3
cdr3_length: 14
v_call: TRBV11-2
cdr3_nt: TGTGCCAGCAGCATTGGTGCCGTCCCCGATACGCAGTATTTT
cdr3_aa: CASSIGAVPDTQYF

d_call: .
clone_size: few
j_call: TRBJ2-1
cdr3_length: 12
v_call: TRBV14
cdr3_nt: TGTGCCAGCAGCCAAACTTGGTATGAGCAGTTCTTC
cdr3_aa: CASSQTWYEQFF

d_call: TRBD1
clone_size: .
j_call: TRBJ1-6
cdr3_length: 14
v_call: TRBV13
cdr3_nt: TGTGCCAGCAGCATGGGACAGAATAATTCACCCCTCCACTTT
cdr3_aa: CASSMGQNNSPLHF

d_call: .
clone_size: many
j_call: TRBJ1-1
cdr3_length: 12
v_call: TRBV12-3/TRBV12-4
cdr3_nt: TGTGCCAGCAGTTTAGCCTCGACGAGGGCTTTCTTT
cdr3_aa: CASSLASTRAFF

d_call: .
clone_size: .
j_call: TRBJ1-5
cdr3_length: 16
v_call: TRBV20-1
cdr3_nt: TGCAGTGCTAGACGAGACGGGGGGGATAGCAATCAGCCCCAGCATTTT
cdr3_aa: CSARRDGGDSNQPQHF

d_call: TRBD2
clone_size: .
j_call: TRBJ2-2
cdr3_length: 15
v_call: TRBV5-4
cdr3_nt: TGTGCCAGCAGCTTGGAGGGACTAGCGGCAGGGGAGCTGTTTTTT
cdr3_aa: CASSLEGLAAGELFF

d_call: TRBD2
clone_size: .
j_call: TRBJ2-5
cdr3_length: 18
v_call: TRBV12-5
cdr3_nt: TGTGCTAGTGGTTTGTTCCCCCGCAGCGGGGGTAACCAAGAGACCCAGTACTTC
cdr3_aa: CASGLFPRSGGNQETQYF

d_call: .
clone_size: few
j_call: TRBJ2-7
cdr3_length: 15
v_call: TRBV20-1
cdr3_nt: TGCAGTGCTGAAGTGCCGTCGGCGGGACGGTACGAGCAGTACTTC
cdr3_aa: CSAEVPSAGRYEQYF

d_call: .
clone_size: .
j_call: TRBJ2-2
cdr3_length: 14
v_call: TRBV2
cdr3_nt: TGTGCCAGCAGCCTGAAAGGTGACACCGGGGAGCTGTTTTTT
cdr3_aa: CASSLKGDTGELFF

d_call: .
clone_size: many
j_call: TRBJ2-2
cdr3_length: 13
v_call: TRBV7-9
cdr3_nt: TGTGCCAGCCGTCAGGGAAACACCGGGGAGCTGTTTTTT
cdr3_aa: CASRQGNTGELFF

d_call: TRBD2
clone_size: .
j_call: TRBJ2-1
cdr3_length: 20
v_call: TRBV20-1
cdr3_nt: TGCAGTGCTAGAGGGGGTGGTAGGGGACTAGCGGGAGGGTCCTACAATGAGCAGTTCTTC
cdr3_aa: CSARGGGRGLAGGSYNEQFF

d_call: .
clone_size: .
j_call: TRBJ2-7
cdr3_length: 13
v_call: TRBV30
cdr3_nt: TGTGCTTTCGGCGGGGATCGAACCTACGAGCAGTACTTC
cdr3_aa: CAFGGDRTYEQYF

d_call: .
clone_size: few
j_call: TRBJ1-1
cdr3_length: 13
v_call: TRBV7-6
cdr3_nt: TGTGCCAGCAGCTCGAGTGGGCGGGGTGAAGCTTTCTTT
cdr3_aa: CASSSSGRGEAFF

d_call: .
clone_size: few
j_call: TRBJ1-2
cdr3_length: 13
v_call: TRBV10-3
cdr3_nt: TGTGCCATCAACCACACTGTTAACTATGGCTACACCTTC
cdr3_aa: CAINHTVNYGYTF